Below, 9 T cell receptor beta chains from the same sample are listed, as sequenced in a study of radiation and T cells in renal cell carcinoma. The sample's treatment: 15 Gy SBRT to primary tumor, nephrectomy 4 weeks later. Some clones are missing from TCRdb's copy, which holds only in-frame ones; the method was immunoSEQ multiplex PCR. The sample contains about 20,000 clones, 50% to 65% of which appear only once. Sequencing used tumor tissue, obtained from a patient whose treatment included radiotherapy and nephrectomy. These receptors were obtained from a woman in her seventies with renal cell carcinoma.

This chain connects TRBV28 to TRBJ1-6, with 7 bases fitting TRBD1. Germline V gene data show CDR1 as MDHEN and CDR2 as SYDVKM. V gave up 3 bases and J gave up 9 bases; unmatched junction bases: 5. The CDR3 spans 14 residues. The CDR3 is CASSFWDRSSPLHF. In nucleotides, the CDR3 is TGTGCCAGCAGTTTCTGGGACAGAAGTTCACCCCTCCACTTT.

V and J are TRBV10-3 and TRBJ1-3; weak D call: TRBD1 (6 bases). The V gene's germline CDR1 is ENHRY and CDR2 SYGVKD. The CDR3 extends over 13 amino acids. Trimming cost V 10 bases and J 3 bases, with 13 bases left between them. CDR3 sequence reads: CASRGVDGNTIYF. The CDR3 coding sequence is TGTGCCAGTAGGGGGGTGGATGGAAACACCATATATTTT.

This sequence joins TRBV6-5 and TRBJ1-3; D ambiguous. CDR3 length: 14 residues. Trimming cost V 6 bases and J 0 bases, with 9 bases left between them. Germline loops: CDR1 MNHEY, CDR2 SVGAGI. CDR3: CASRQDLSGNTIYF. The DNA for the CDR3 is TGTGCCAGCAGGCAGGACCTCTCTGGAAACACCATATATTTT.

This sequence joins TRBV19 and TRBJ1-3; D ambiguous. V lost 3 bases to trimming and J lost 4 bases, with 4 bases between them. CDR1 LNHDA and CDR2 SQIVND come from the germline V gene (reference sequence). The CDR3 is made up of 12 amino acids. In DNA, the CDR3 is TGTGCCAGTAGTATGGTCGGAAACACCATATATTTT. It encodes CASSMVGNTIYF.

The rearrangement joins TRBV27 to TRBJ1-4; the D is unclear. V lost 0 bases, J lost 8 bases, and 10 bases lay in between. CDR3 length: 14 amino acids. CDR1 is MNHEY and CDR2 is SMNVEV in the germline V gene (reference sequence). The CDR3 protein is CASSLSRLAEKLFF. Here the CDR3 DNA reads TGTGCCAGCAGTTTATCGAGGTTAGCGGAAAAACTGTTTTTT.

The V call is TRBV29-1, the J call TRBJ1-2; D is undetermined. Trimming took 0 bases from V and 4 from J, leaving 12 bases between them. Per the germline V gene, CDR1 is SQVTM and CDR2 is ANQGSEA. CDR3 length: 14 amino acids. This CDR3 reads CSVEDVAELYGYTF. As DNA, the CDR3 is TGCAGCGTTGAAGACGTTGCAGAACTCTATGGCTACACCTTC.

In its sample, this clone is medium-sized. V gene TRBV21-1 combines with J gene TRBJ1-5; whether TRBD1, the table's D call, matches the DNA was not checked. TRBV21-1 is recorded as a pseudogene. This CDR3 is 16 amino acids long. The CDR3 sequence is CASRHLSDRLNQPQHF. The CDR3 DNA sequence: TGTGCCAGCAGGCACCTCTCGGACAGACTAAATCAGCCCCAGCATTTT.

The chain carries TRBV19 and TRBJ2-5; D remains ambiguous. This CDR3 region has 11 residues. The V end lost 3 bases, the J end lost 5 bases, and 4 bases lay between the germline ends. Per germline, CDR1 LNHDA and CDR2 SQIVND (reference sequence). In nucleotides, the CDR3 is TGTGCCAGTAGTATTGCGGAGACCCAGTACTTC. Translated, it gives CASSIAETQYF.

The gene calls are TRBV27 and TRBJ2-5; D tentatively fits TRBD1 or TRBD2 (7 bases each). CDR1 is MNHEY and CDR2 is SMNVEV in the germline V gene (reference sequence). The CDR3 loop spans 15 amino acids. V lost 2 bases to trimming and J lost 5 bases, with 15 bases between them. CDR3 sequence: CASSLMGLQGETQYF. The CDR3 coding sequence is TGTGCCAGCAGTTTAATGGGACTACAGGGGGAGACCCAGTACTTC.